These 5 T cell receptor beta chains were sequenced from one sample in a study of blood T cell repertoires in COVID-19. The repertoire was sequenced with immunoSEQ multiplex PCR; TCRdb's copy has only in-frame clones and lacks some. This sample carries roughly 100,000 clones, 75% to 85% of them seen once, and the ten largest clones take about 5%. The sample consisted of peripheral blood. The receptors were gathered from a man in his fifties or sixties with acute or convalescent COVID-19.

The CDR3 bases are TGTGCCAGCAGATTAACAGGGTCTGGCTACACCTTC. Protein: CASRLTGSGYTF. The chain joins TRBV28 to TRBJ1-2, with D perhaps matching TRBD1 (6 bases). Germline CDR1 is MDHEN and CDR2 is SYDVKM. The V end was cut by 6 bases, the J end by 7 bases, with 12 bases between. The CDR3 loop spans 12 amino acids.

J is TRBJ2-3 and V is TRBV2, with TRBD2 matching over 7 bases. This CDR3 spans 14 amino acids. The J segment lost 3 bases and the V segment lost 5 bases, leaving 5 bases of the junction unmatched. CDR1 is SNHLY, CDR2 FYNNEI, per germline. The CDR3 DNA reads as TGTGCCAGCAGTCGGGAGGTTAGGACAGATACGCAGTATTTT. It is translated as CASSREVRTDTQYF.

The rearrangement uses TRBV3-1 (or the pseudogene TRBV3-2) and TRBJ2-1, with 12 bases matching TRBD2. Per the germline V gene, CDR1 is LGHDT and CDR2 is YNNKEL (reference sequence). V shed 5 bases, J shed 8 bases, and the junction held 10 bases outside the gene matches. This CDR3 is built from 16 residues. In nucleotides, the CDR3 is TGTGCCAGCAGCGATCCGGGACTAGCGGGCCATTATGAGCAGTTCTTC. Its protein is CASSDPGLAGHYEQFF.

This clone has ten or more counts. This rearrangement joins TRBV11-3 to TRBJ2-1, with D uncertain. The V gene lost 1 base and the J gene lost 3 bases, with 7 bases spanning the gap. Germline V CDR1 and CDR2: SGHNT, YENEEA. The CDR3 length is 14 residues. DNA for the CDR3: TGTGCCAGCAGCTTAGGGCAGAACTACAATGAGCAGTTCTTC. Its protein product is CASSLGQNYNEQFF.

The V and J genes are TRBV7-3 and TRBJ2-3; D might be TRBD1 (6 bases). Germline CDR1 is SGHTA and CDR2 is FQGTGA. This CDR3 is built from 13 residues. The V and J ends lost 5 bases and 2 bases respectively, with 8 bases between them. The CDR3 loop reads CASSRQDTDTQYF. The CDR3 DNA follows: TGTGCCAGCAGCCGACAGGACACAGATACGCAGTATTTT.